This T cell receptor beta chain was found in a study of cytomegalovirus exposure and HLA in healthy donors. Study-level points and caveats: Under in vitro conditions, a few CMV-associated chains were confirmed as specific for CMV antigens. Reported findings show TCR beta sequences accurately forecast HLA-A and HLA-B alleles in most subjects.

In the case of this clone: Its antigen is unidentified.

13 Jbeta primers and 60 Vbeta primers were used for the PCR. Produced via immunoSEQ multiplex PCR; TCRdb's table is partial and in-frame only. The table lists roughly 120,000 clones, 75% to 85% of them singletons. The CDR3 runs 13 residues. V lost 6 bases to trimming and J lost 1 base; unmatched junction nucleotides: 2. Germline-derived CDR1 and CDR2 are SEHNR and FQNEAQ (reference sequence). The source is a middle-aged man in good health and CMV-seronegative. The J gene is TRBJ1-1, the V gene TRBV7-9; 7 positions match TRBD1. The sequencing input was PBMCs. CDR3 loop: CASRTGTNTEAFF. The CDR3 DNA reads as TGTGCCAGCAGGACAGGGACGAACACTGAAGCTTTCTTT.